Listed below are T cell receptor beta chains from one sample, sequenced in a study of response to subunit inactivated influenza vaccine. From the RT-PCR reads, TCRdb called clonotypes with MiXCR, one entry per CDR3 protein. The sample has about 180,000 distinct CDR3 sequences; around 9.2% are singletons. Material: non-naive T cells sorted from PBMCs, obtained on the day of vaccination. Receptors were obtained from a man between 50 and 59 years old who received an inactivated influenza vaccine. CDR3s include the opening cysteine and the closing phenylalanine or tryptophan. D genes are given only for firm matches. Size values are once, few and many counts, or a class for expanded clones, and some rows have none.

v_call	clone_size	j_call	d_call	cdr3_aa	cdr3_nt
TRBV5-1	many	TRBJ1-3	TRBD1	CASRTGDGNTIYF	TGCGCCAGCCGGACAGGGGACGGAAACACCATATATTTT
TRBV19	few	TRBJ2-1	.	CASSIRNYGEQFF	TGTGCCAGTAGTATTCGAAACTACGGTGAGCAGTTCTTC
TRBV20-1	.	TRBJ1-2	.	CSANPRVEGGYTF	TGCAGTGCTAACCCCAGGGTGGAGGGCGGCTACACCTTC
TRBV6-5	few	TRBJ2-5	TRBD2	CASSYTGLAGGQTQYF	TGTGCCAGCAGTTACACGGGACTAGCGGGGGGTCAGACCCAGTACTTC
TRBV6-1	few	TRBJ1-1	.	CASSVYRWNTEAFF	TGTGCCAGCAGTGTTTACAGGTGGAACACTGAAGCTTTCTTT
TRBV4-1	.	TRBJ2-5	.	CASSQDSPFMTQYF	TGCGCCAGCAGCCAGGATTCCCCCTTTATGACCCAGTACTTC
TRBV7-9	many	TRBJ2-3	TRBD2	CASLGLADADTQYF	TGTGCCAGTTTGGGACTAGCTGACGCAGATACGCAGTATTTT
TRBV20-1	many	TRBJ1-2	.	CSVGGERNYGYTF	TGCAGTGTAGGAGGGGAACGGAACTATGGCTACACCTTC
TRBV5-1	.	TRBJ2-5	.	CASSLAGRGGETQYF	TGCGCCAGCAGCTTGGCCGGAAGGGGGGGAGAGACCCAGTACTTC
TRBV2	few	TRBJ2-2	TRBD2	CATTGTSGTGELFF	TGTGCCACCACCGGGACTAGCGGCACCGGGGAGCTGTTTTTT
TRBV30	few	TRBJ2-4	TRBD2	CAWSALALTKNIQYF	TGTGCCTGGAGTGCACTAGCGTTGACCAAAAACATTCAGTACTTC
TRBV29-1	many	TRBJ1-1	.	CSVADTEAFF	TGCAGCGTCGCCGACACTGAAGCTTTCTTT
TRBV4-3	few	TRBJ2-2	.	CASSRGLADQTGELFF	TGCGCCAGCAGCCGGGGGCTAGCGGATCAAACCGGGGAGCTGTTTTTT
TRBV5-1	many	TRBJ1-2	.	CASSLADSYGYTF	TGCGCCAGCAGCTTAGCCGACAGTTATGGCTACACCTTC
TRBV28	.	TRBJ1-1	.	CASSLYTENTEAFF	TGTGCCAGCAGTCTCTACACAGAGAACACTGAAGCTTTCTTT
TRBV12-5	many	TRBJ2-2	.	CASGNRVPGELFF	TGTGCTAGTGGTAATAGGGTACCCGGGGAGCTGTTTTTT
TRBV15	many	TRBJ2-7	TRBD2	CATSRVAGATYEQYF	TGTGCCACCAGCAGAGTAGCGGGAGCCACATACGAGCAGTACTTC
TRBV7-3	few	TRBJ2-1	TRBD2	CASSLTAGGHNEQFF	TGTGCCAGCAGCTTAACAGCGGGAGGTCACAATGAGCAGTTCTTC
TRBV28	many	TRBJ2-7	.	CASSFLGRDYEQYF	TGTGCCAGCAGTTTCTTAGGACGGGACTACGAGCAGTACTTC
TRBV14	many	TRBJ2-1	.	CASSPDFTEQFF	TGTGCCAGCAGCCCGGACTTCACTGAGCAGTTCTTC
TRBV15	few	TRBJ2-7	.	CATSRDIAGEQYF	TGTGCCACCAGCAGGGATATAGCCGGCGAGCAGTACTTC
TRBV14	many	TRBJ2-6	.	CASSQGGAGANVLTF	TGTGCCAGCAGCCAAGGTGGGGCCGGGGCCAACGTCCTGACTTTC
TRBV7-8	.	TRBJ2-1	.	CASSLRGRAYNEQFF	TGTGCCAGCAGCTTACGAGGGCGGGCATACAATGAGCAGTTCTTC
TRBV30	.	TRBJ2-3	.	CAWDVSDTQYF	TGTGCCTGGGACGTGTCAGATACGCAGTATTTT
TRBV19	.	TRBJ2-7	.	CASSGTWDEQYF	TGTGCCAGTAGTGGGACATGGGACGAGCAGTACTTC
TRBV5-1	few	TRBJ2-5	.	CASSLKELYYQETQYF	TGCGCCAGCAGCTTGAAAGAGCTGTACTACCAAGAGACCCAGTACTTC
TRBV19	many	TRBJ2-7	.	CASSIAAAREQYF	TGTGCCAGTAGTATTGCCGCGGCTCGCGAGCAGTACTTC
TRBV29-1	few	TRBJ2-3	TRBD2	CSVGLAGGPSARYTQYF	TGCAGCGTTGGACTAGCGGGGGGACCAAGTGCCCGATATACGCAGTATTTT
TRBV5-6	few	TRBJ2-5	.	CASSGPGTVQETQYF	TGTGCCAGCAGCGGCCCCGGAACGGTACAAGAGACCCAGTACTTC
TRBV5-6	.	TRBJ1-5	.	CASSGSRDSNQPQHF	TGTGCCAGCAGCGGGAGCAGGGATAGCAATCAGCCCCAGCATTTT
TRBV7-2	few	TRBJ2-1	.	CASSLGYGSNEQFF	TGTGCCAGCAGCTTAGGATACGGGTCCAATGAGCAGTTCTTC
TRBV4-2	.	TRBJ2-5	TRBD2	CASSQTGGGARETQYF	TGTGCCAGCAGCCAAACCGGCGGGGGGGCCAGGGAGACCCAGTACTTC
TRBV11-2	.	TRBJ2-1	TRBD2	CASMRLAGGRYNEQFF	TGTGCCAGCATGCGACTAGCGGGGGGTCGATACAATGAGCAGTTCTTC
TRBV4-3	few	TRBJ2-1	TRBD2	CASSQDHSGASYNEQFF	TGCGCCAGCAGCCAAGATCACAGCGGGGCCTCCTACAATGAGCAGTTCTTC
TRBV7-3	many	TRBJ2-1	TRBD1	CASSLQGAFYNEQFF	TGTGCCAGCAGCTTACAGGGGGCGTTTTACAATGAGCAGTTCTTC
TRBV9	few	TRBJ2-5	TRBD2	CASSVGLASGKETQYF	TGTGCCAGCAGCGTAGGTCTGGCTAGCGGGAAGGAGACCCAGTACTTC